What follows are 19 T cell receptor beta chains derived from one specimen sequenced in a study of T cell responses to AZD1222 COVID-19 vaccine. The protocol was immunoSEQ multiplex PCR, while the TCRdb copy is restricted to in-frame clones and leaves out a portion. The sample yields about 150,000 clones, approximately 89% seen once. The input for sequencing was peripheral blood, taken 28 days after the second AZD1222 dose. The receptors here all came from an adult who received the AZD1222 COVID-19 vaccine.

The chain employs TRBV4-3 and TRBJ2-3; 10 bases align to TRBD1. The CDR3 loop spans 16 amino acids. J lost 7 bases, V lost 3 bases, and 10 bases had no gene match. Germline CDR1 LGHNA, CDR2 YSLEER. This CDR3 is CASSHSGTGELYTQYF. Here the CDR3 DNA reads TGCGCCAGCAGCCACAGCGGGACAGGGGAATTGTATACGCAGTATTTT.

V is TRBV14 and J is TRBJ1-1, with 10 bases that match TRBD1. This CDR3 contains 13 residues. V gave up 3 bases and J gave up 9 bases; unmatched junction bases: 4. Germline loops: CDR1 SGHDN, CDR2 FVKESK. Here the CDR3 reads CASSQDRGLQAFF. CDR3 nucleotides: TGTGCCAGCAGCCAGGACAGGGGGTTACAAGCTTTCTTT.

V and J are TRBV4-1 and TRBJ1-4, with no clear D. The germline V gene has CDR1 MGHRA and CDR2 YSYEKL. Between the trimmed V and J ends, which lost 1 base and 5 bases, there was a span of 17 bases. The length of the CDR3 is 17 residues. CDR3: CASSQGPGGGLNEKLFF. The CDR3 nucleotides are TGCGCCAGCAGCCAAGGCCCCGGAGGCGGACTGAATGAAAAACTGTTTTTT.

J is TRBJ1-3 and V is TRBV5-1; 9 bases are a match to TRBD1. Losses at the gene ends were 0 bases for V and 5 bases for J; bases not matched to a gene: 9. Germline V CDR1 and CDR2: SGHRS, YFSETQ. This CDR3 comprises 17 residues. CDR3 coding DNA: TGCGCCAGCAGCTTGGGGACAGGGGACCCCCCCAGAAACACCATATATTTT. Translation gives CASSLGTGDPPRNTIYF.

The V call is TRBV28, the J call TRBJ1-2, with a possible D match to TRBD1 (5 bases). The CDR3 is made up of 14 amino acids. Per the germline V gene, CDR1 is MDHEN and CDR2 is SYDVKM. Trimming cost V 6 bases and J 8 bases, with 19 bases left between them. CDR3 sequence reads: CASSPLWGPGGYTF. The CDR3 coding sequence is TGTGCCAGCAGCCCACTGTGGGGCCCGGGGGGCTACACCTTC.

The table lists this clone with a few counts. The chain has TRBV24-1 and TRBJ1-2, with D unresolved. CDR1 and CDR2 from the germline V gene are KGHDR and SFDVKD. V lost 3 bases, J lost 4 bases, and 14 bases lay in between. The CDR3 is made up of 15 amino acids. The CDR3 region has the DNA TGTGCCACCAGTGATCCCGCGGGCGGCTTCTATGGCTACACCTTC. Translation: CATSDPAGGFYGYTF.

This chain links TRBV3-1 (or the pseudogene TRBV3-2) with TRBJ2-2; perhaps TRBD2 as D (6 bases). Trimming cost V 1 base and J 3 bases, with 9 bases left between them. The CDR3 spans 15 residues. CDR1 LGHDT and CDR2 YNNKEL come from the germline V gene (reference sequence). The CDR3 loop reads CASSQAGADTGELFF. CDR3 in DNA: TGTGCCAGCAGCCAAGCGGGAGCCGACACCGGGGAGCTGTTTTTT.

The rearrangement uses TRBV29-1 and TRBJ1-1; 9 bases agree with TRBD1. The CDR3 spans 12 residues. Trimming cost V 7 bases and J 1 base; bases outside gene matches: 1. From germline, CDR1 is SQVTM and CDR2 ANQGSEA. The CDR3 spells CSAGQGNTEAFF. CDR3 in DNA: TGCAGCGCGGGACAGGGGAACACTGAAGCTTTCTTT.

V is TRBV9 and J is TRBJ2-5, with 14 bases that match TRBD2. Germline V gives CDR1 SGDLS, CDR2 YYNGEE. J lost 2 bases, V lost 5 bases, and 14 bases had no gene match. The CDR3 has 19 residues. CDR3 DNA sequence: TGTGCCAGCAGTGCTAGCGGCGGACTAGCGGGAGGCAAGCAAGAGACCCAGTACTTC. Amino acid sequence: CASSASGGLAGGKQETQYF.

This clone came up once. The chain carries TRBV2 and TRBJ1-4, with a possible D match to TRBD1 (5 bases). CDR3 length: 13 amino acids. Germline lookup yields CDR1 SNHLY and CDR2 FYNNEI. V was pared by 7 bases and J by 8 bases, with 14 bases between. The CDR3 loop reads CASTGREGEKLFF. In DNA, the CDR3 is TGTGCCAGCACCGGCAGGGAGGGGGAAAAACTGTTTTTT.

The J gene is TRBJ1-3, the V gene TRBV2; D remains unclear. Looked up from germline, CDR1 is SNHLY and CDR2 is FYNNEI. The CDR3 consists of 15 residues. V was pared by 7 bases and J by 2 bases, with 15 bases between. This chain's CDR3 is CASTTLGSPGNTIYF. The DNA for the CDR3 is TGTGCCAGCACCACGTTAGGGAGCCCTGGAAACACCATATATTTT.

The V call is TRBV10-3, the J call TRBJ2-2; 11 nucleotides align to TRBD1. The CDR3 runs to 14 residues. The V gene's germline CDR1 is ENHRY and CDR2 SYGVKD. V shed 7 bases, J shed 6 bases, and the junction held 4 bases outside the gene matches. In DNA form, the CDR3 reads TGTGCCATCAATCGGGACAGGGGGGCCGGGGAGCTGTTTTTT. Translation gives CAINRDRGAGELFF.

The chain links TRBV5-1 to TRBJ1-4; 7 nucleotides match TRBD1. Per the germline V gene, CDR1 is SGHRS and CDR2 is YFSETQ. The CDR3 is made up of 14 amino acids. The trim removed 2 bases at V and 7 bases at J, leaving 5 bases unmatched. CDR3 loop: CASSLKSGGEKLFF. CDR3 nucleotides: TGCGCCAGCAGCTTAAAGTCAGGGGGTGAAAAACTGTTTTTT.

This chain links TRBV28 with TRBJ1-6, with 7 bases aligning to TRBD1. This CDR3 is 18 amino acids long. CDR1 MDHEN and CDR2 SYDVKM come from the germline V gene. J lost 7 bases, V lost 1 base, and 13 bases had no gene match. The CDR3 nucleotides are TGTGCCAGCAGTTTATATCATAAATGGGGGACAGCGAATTCACCCCTCCACTTT. It codes for CASSLYHKWGTANSPLHF.

The chain is built from TRBV28 and TRBJ1-1; D call uncertain. V was cut by 5 bases and J by 8 bases, with 12 bases left in between. Per the germline V gene, CDR1 is MDHEN and CDR2 is SYDVKM. This CDR3 spans 12 amino acids. The CDR3 loop reads CASSDPTTEAFF. The DNA for the CDR3 is TGTGCCAGCAGTGACCCTACGACAGAAGCTTTCTTT.

The CDR3: CAFRRETQYF. The DNA of the CDR3 is TGTGCCTTCCGGCGAGAGACCCAGTACTTC. The chain employs TRBV30 and TRBJ2-5; D is uncertain. Germline V CDR1 and CDR2: GTSNPN, SVGIG (reference sequence). This CDR3 has 10 amino acids. Trimming took off 7 bases at V and 4 bases at J, with 7 bases between the two ends. Looking up the rest from reference TRBV30 and TRBJ2-5 gives the full variable domain: SQTIHQWPATLVQPVGSPLSLECTVEGTSNPNLYWYRQAAGRGLQLLFYSVGIGQISSEVPQNLSASRPQDRQFILSSKKLLLSDSGFYLCAFRRETQYFGPGTRLLVL.

The chain uses TRBV9 and TRBJ1-4; possibly TRBD1 for D (6 bases). The CDR3 sequence is 15 residues long. Between the trimmed V and J ends, which lost 0 bases and 7 bases, there was a span of 13 bases. The germline gives CDR1 SGDLS, CDR2 YYNGEE. CDR3 region: CASSVGTGQGEKLFF. The CDR3 region has the DNA TGTGCCAGCAGCGTAGGTACAGGGCAGGGTGAAAAACTGTTTTTT.

A single count supports this clone. In DNA form, the CDR3 reads TGCGCCAGCAGCCAAGTTTACGCCGGAGGGTACACTGAAGCTTTCTTT. This translates into CASSQVYAGGYTEAFF. The J gene is TRBJ1-1, the V gene TRBV4-1; D is undetermined. CDR1 MGHRA and CDR2 YSYEKL come from the germline V gene. This CDR3 contains 16 residues. The V end lost 1 base, the J end lost 3 bases, and 15 bases lay between the germline ends.

In this sample, this clone turned up once. The chain combines TRBV6-5 with TRBJ1-2, with TRBD1 matching 7 bases. This CDR3 is 14 amino acids long. Per germline, CDR1 MNHEY and CDR2 SVGAGI. The trim removed 6 bases at V and 5 bases at J, leaving 9 bases unmatched. The DNA of the CDR3 is TGTGCCAGCAGGCAAGGGTGGGGACAGTATGGCTACACCTTC. Translating it yields CASRQGWGQYGYTF.